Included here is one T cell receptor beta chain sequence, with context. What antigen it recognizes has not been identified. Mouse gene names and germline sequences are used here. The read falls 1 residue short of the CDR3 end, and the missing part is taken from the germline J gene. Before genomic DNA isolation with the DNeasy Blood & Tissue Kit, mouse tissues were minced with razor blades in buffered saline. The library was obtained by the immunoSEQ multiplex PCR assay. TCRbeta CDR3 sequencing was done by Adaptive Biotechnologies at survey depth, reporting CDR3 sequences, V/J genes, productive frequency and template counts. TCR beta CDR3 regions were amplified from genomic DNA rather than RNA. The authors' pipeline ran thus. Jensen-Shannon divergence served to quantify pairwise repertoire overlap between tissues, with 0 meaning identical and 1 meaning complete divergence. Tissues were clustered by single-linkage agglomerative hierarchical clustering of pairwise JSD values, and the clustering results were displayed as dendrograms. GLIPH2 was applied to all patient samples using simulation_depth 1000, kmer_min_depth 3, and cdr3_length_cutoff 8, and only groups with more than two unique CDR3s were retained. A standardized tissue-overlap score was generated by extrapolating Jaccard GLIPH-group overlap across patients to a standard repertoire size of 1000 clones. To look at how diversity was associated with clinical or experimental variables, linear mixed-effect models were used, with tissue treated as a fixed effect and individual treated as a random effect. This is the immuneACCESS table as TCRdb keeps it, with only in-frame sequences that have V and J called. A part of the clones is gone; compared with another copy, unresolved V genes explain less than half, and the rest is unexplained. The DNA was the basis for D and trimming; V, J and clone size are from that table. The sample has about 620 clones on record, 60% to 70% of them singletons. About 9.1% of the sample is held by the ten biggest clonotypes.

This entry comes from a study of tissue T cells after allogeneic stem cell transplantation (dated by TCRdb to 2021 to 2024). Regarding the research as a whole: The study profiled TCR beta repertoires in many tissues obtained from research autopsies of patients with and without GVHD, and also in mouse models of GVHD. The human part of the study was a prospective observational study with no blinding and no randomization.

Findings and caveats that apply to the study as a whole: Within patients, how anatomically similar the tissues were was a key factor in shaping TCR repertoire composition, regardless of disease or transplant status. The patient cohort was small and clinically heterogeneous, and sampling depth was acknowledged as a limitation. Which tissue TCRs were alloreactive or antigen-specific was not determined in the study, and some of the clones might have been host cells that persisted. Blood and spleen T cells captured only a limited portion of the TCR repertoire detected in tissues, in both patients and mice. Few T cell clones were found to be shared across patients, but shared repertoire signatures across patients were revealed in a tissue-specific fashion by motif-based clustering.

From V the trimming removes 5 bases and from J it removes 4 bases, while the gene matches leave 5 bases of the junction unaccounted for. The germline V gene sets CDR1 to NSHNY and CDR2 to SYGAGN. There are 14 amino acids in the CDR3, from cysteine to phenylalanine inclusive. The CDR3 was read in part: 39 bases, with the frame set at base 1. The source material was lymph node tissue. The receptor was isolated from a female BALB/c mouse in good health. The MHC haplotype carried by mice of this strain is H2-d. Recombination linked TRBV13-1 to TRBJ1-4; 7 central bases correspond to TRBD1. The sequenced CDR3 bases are TGTGCCAGCAGCTCGGGACAGTACAACGAAAGATTATTT. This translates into CASSSGQYNERLF. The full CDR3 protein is CASSSGQYNERLFF.